Given below is one T cell receptor (beta chain) in context. Its antigen has not been determined. Base qualities are not at hand, and no much larger clone is one base apart. Repertoires were sampled repeatedly over the course of chemoradiotherapy, so clonal expansion could be followed in the tumor microenvironment. V ends up 2 bases short and J 8 bases short, with an unmatched junction base count of 9. The CDR3 starts with the cysteine, ends with the phenylalanine, and has 15 residues. Only CDR3 DNA is held: 45 bases, read in frame from base 1. According to the germline V gene, CDR1 reads KGHSH and CDR2 reads LQKENI. The library came from the immunoSEQ multiplex PCR assay. The table was pulled from immuneACCESS by TCRdb, which kept in-frame rearrangements only. Such tables lose some clones; where checked, under half of the loss comes from unresolved V genes, and the rest has no known cause. The sample table shows about 35,000 clones, and about 90% are seen once. Of the sample, roughly 3.4% falls within the top ten clones.

The source of the sample is a study of chemoradiotherapy in HPV16-positive cancers (dated by TCRdb to between 2021 and 2024). As for the study more broadly: Candidate HPV-specific T-cell clones and common TCR motifs were defined by functional T-cell assays performed on cells from two HPV16-positive patients. The candidate HPV-specific TCRs and motifs were then tracked in TCR repertoires from more than 85 patients with HPV-related cancers. Whether T-cell immunity against the HPV oncoproteins E6 and E7 changes during chemoradiotherapy and whether survival is affected by this immunity were examined in the study.

What the research found in general, with its limitations: The functional definition of HPV-specific T cells came from only two HPV16-positive patients, and the survival association was reported for HPV16-positive patients. Among HPV16-positive patients, expansion of HPV-responsive T cells during chemoradiotherapy was associated with better recurrence-free survival. Expansion of candidate HPV-specific clones and E7-related TCR motifs was observed in the tumor microenvironment during treatment, whereas no such expansion was observed for non-HPV-specific T cells.

Specimen: blood, collected from a patient who underwent chemoradiotherapy. The chain is made from TRBV18 and TRBJ2-1, and 7 bases in between align with TRBD2. This TCR derives from a human donor with HPV-associated anogenital cancer. The DNA sequence reads TGTGCCAGCTCACCATTCGCCCTAGCGGACGATGAGCAGTTCTTC. This translates into CASSPFALADDEQFF.